These 9 T cell receptor beta chains were sequenced from one sample in a study of blood T cell repertoires in COVID-19. Here immunoSEQ multiplex PCR was the method, and the copy in TCRdb shows in-frame clones only, minus some. Here the sample spans 250,000 to 350,000 clones, approximately 90% being singletons. Sequencing was performed on peripheral blood. Receptors were obtained from a woman aged 50 to 60 with COVID-19, enrolled during active disease.

This clone was detected once. The chain links TRBV20-1 to TRBJ2-1; D is unresolved. Trimming removed 3 bases at V and 2 bases at J, with 8 bases between. CDR1 and CDR2 from the germline V gene are DFQATT and SNEGSKA (reference sequence). The CDR3 consists of 13 residues. The CDR3 reads CSASHFPYNEQFF. The CDR3 nucleotides are TGCAGTGCTAGTCACTTTCCCTACAATGAGCAGTTCTTC.

This rearrangement joins TRBV2 to TRBJ1-2; D possibly corresponds to TRBD1 (5 bases). Germline values: CDR1 SNHLY, CDR2 FYNNEI. CDR3 length: 11 residues. Between the trimmed V and J ends, which lost 0 bases and 12 bases, there was a span of 8 bases. DNA of the CDR3: TGTGCCAGCAGTGAAGCGGTGGGGCACACCTTC. It codes for CASSEAVGHTF.

The chain recombines TRBV9 with TRBJ2-6; 8 bases map to TRBD2. Germline-derived CDR1 and CDR2 are SGDLS and YYNGEE. Trimming took 2 bases from V and 4 from J; bases not matched to a gene: 8. The CDR3 is 17 amino acids. The CDR3 reads CASSVSAGALGANVLTF. DNA for the CDR3: TGTGCCAGCAGCGTCTCAGCGGGAGCTTTAGGGGCCAACGTCCTGACTTTC.

This chain uses TRBV27 with TRBJ2-7; no reliable D call. The CDR3 runs 16 residues. V lost 6 bases and J lost 4, with 22 bases in between. From germline, CDR1 is MNHEY and CDR2 SMNVEV (reference sequence). CDR3 sequence: CASSPPTWARKYEQYF. DNA for the CDR3: TGTGCCAGCAGCCCCCCGACATGGGCCCGGAAGTACGAGCAGTACTTC.

The chain links TRBV6-5 to TRBJ2-7; perhaps TRBD1 as D (5 bases). This CDR3 has 15 amino acids. Germline CDR1 is MNHEY and CDR2 is SVGAGI. The V end was cut by 0 bases, the J end by 7 bases, with 16 bases between. CDR3 nucleotides: TGTGCCAGCAGTTACTCGATCCAGGGCCTGTTGGAGCAGTACTTC. Its protein is CASSYSIQGLLEQYF.

The CDR3 loop reads CASSPPDRVETQYF. The CDR3 DNA reads as TGTGCCAGCTCACCTCCGGACAGGGTAGAGACCCAGTACTTC. This rearrangement joins TRBV18 to TRBJ2-5; 8 bases agree with TRBD1. Germline CDR1 and CDR2: KGHSH and LQKENI. V lost 3 bases and J lost 4; bases outside the gene matches: 4. This CDR3 comprises 14 residues.

The rearrangement joins TRBV11-3 to TRBJ1-1; D might be TRBD1 (5 bases). The germline V and J ends were trimmed by 8 bases and 9 bases, with 22 bases remaining between them. This CDR3 is built from 14 residues. Germline V gives CDR1 SGHNT, CDR2 YENEEA. As DNA, the CDR3 is TGTGCCAGCTCGATTACGAAGGGGTACACCCAAGCTTTCTTT. Translated, it gives CASSITKGYTQAFF.

This clone occurred once. The J gene is TRBJ1-1, the V gene TRBV5-5; D is unclear. The CDR3 totals 14 residues. Germline values: CDR1 SGHKS, CDR2 YYEKEE (reference sequence). Between the trimmed V and J ends, which lost 0 bases and 0 bases, there was a span of 6 bases. The CDR3 sequence: CASSLVGMNTEAFF. CDR3 bases: TGTGCCAGCAGCTTGGTCGGGATGAACACTGAAGCTTTCTTT.

This clone has only a few counts. The chain carries TRBV3-1 (or the pseudogene TRBV3-2) and TRBJ1-2; 8 nucleotides line up with TRBD1. The CDR3 spans 15 residues. J gave up 7 bases and V 1 base, and 8 bases lay outside the gene matches. Germline V gene lookup returns CDR1 LGHDT and CDR2 YNNKEL (reference sequence). CDR3 coding DNA: TGTGCCAGCAGCCAAGCTCAGGGGGCCGGTAGTGGCTACACCTTC. Translating it yields CASSQAQGAGSGYTF.